This T cell receptor (beta chain) was identified in a study of blood T cell repertoires in COVID-19. The CDR3 is 14 residues long. The germline V and J ends were trimmed by 8 bases and 0 bases, with 16 bases remaining between them. CDR1 and CDR2 from the germline V gene are GTSNPN and SVGIG (reference sequence). Produced via immunoSEQ multiplex PCR; TCRdb's table is partial and in-frame only. Of about 120,000 clones listed, under 95% are singletons. Sequencing was carried out using peripheral blood. The chain carries TRBV30 and TRBJ1-1; a weak D match, TRBD1 (6 bases). The TCR was taken from a man aged 50 to 59 with active COVID-19. The CDR3 protein is CAGLRGHLNTEAFF. The CDR3 bases are TGTGCCGGATTAAGGGGACACTTGAACACTGAAGCTTTCTTT. The full variable domain, its missing parts supplied by reference TRBV30 and TRBJ1-1, is SQTIHQWPATLVQPVGSPLSLECTVEGTSNPNLYWYRQAAGRGLQLLFYSVGIGQISSEVPQNLSASRPQDRQFILSSKKLLLSDSGFYLCAGLRGHLNTEAFFGQGTRLTVV.